Presented here are 11 T cell receptor beta chains from one specimen sequenced in a study of OX40 agonist ivuxolimab in advanced cancers. The data were produced by immunoSEQ multiplex PCR, yet TCRdb's version contains in-frame clones alone and is incomplete. The sample lists some 42,000 clones, 86% occurring once. The source material was CD4+ or CD8+ T cells sorted from blood, sampled in a trial of the OX40 agonist ivuxolimab. These receptors originate from an adult with an advanced solid tumor such as melanoma, head and neck, liver or kidney cancer.

The gene calls are TRBV28 and TRBJ1-1, with D possibly TRBD1 on 6 matching bases. Germline CDR1 is MDHEN and CDR2 is SYDVKM. V gave up 2 bases and J gave up 1 base, with 8 bases separating them. The CDR3 spans 14 residues. Here the CDR3 DNA reads TGTGCCAGCAGTTTAACAGGGACGAACACTGAAGCTTTCTTT. Its translation: CASSLTGTNTEAFF.

The V call is TRBV2, the J call TRBJ1-4; tentative D call: TRBD1 (5 bases). CDR3 size: 15 residues. The V gene lost 2 bases and the J gene lost 4 bases, with 11 bases spanning the gap. The germline CDR1 and CDR2 sequences are SNHLY and FYNNEI. CDR3 nucleotides: TGTGCCAGCAGTGAACAGGGACCGAGTAATGAAAAACTGTTTTTT. Translating it yields CASSEQGPSNEKLFF.

This clone was observed once. The rearrangement links TRBV7-9 to TRBJ2-2; no firm D call. Trimming stripped 4 bases from V and 6 bases from J, with 12 bases between. Germline CDR1 SEHNR, CDR2 FQNEAQ (reference sequence). CDR3 size: 14 residues. CDR3 coding DNA: TGTGCCAGCAGCTCATGGACCGGTTCCGGGGAGCTGTTTTTT. Translated, it gives CASSSWTGSGELFF.

This clone has a single count. This chain joins TRBV5-5 and TRBJ1-2; D uncertain. The CDR3 is 15 amino acids. The V and J ends lost 0 bases and 4 bases respectively, with 13 bases between them. Germline lookup yields CDR1 SGHKS and CDR2 YYEKEE (reference sequence). The CDR3 here is CASSLGADSIYGYTF. CDR3 sequence (DNA): TGTGCCAGCAGCTTGGGGGCAGACTCTATCTATGGCTACACCTTC.

V and J are TRBV28 and TRBJ1-1; D may be TRBD1 (5 bases). Germline V lookup: CDR1 MDHEN, CDR2 SYDVKM. CDR3 length: 14 residues. Trimming took 3 bases from V and 0 from J, leaving 8 bases between them. CDR3 sequence: CASSLEGLNTEAFF. In DNA, the CDR3 is TGTGCCAGCAGTTTGGAGGGGCTGAACACTGAAGCTTTCTTT.

The chain links TRBV19 to TRBJ2-1, with 8 positions matching TRBD2. Per the germline V gene, CDR1 is LNHDA and CDR2 is SQIVND (reference sequence). The CDR3 has 15 residues. The trim removed 4 bases at V and 7 bases at J, leaving 9 bases unmatched. The CDR3 DNA follows: TGTGCCAGTAGTACCCCGGGGGGGCCCGGAAATGAGCAGTTCTTC. Translating gives CASSTPGGPGNEQFF. Combining the CDR3 with reference TRBV19 and TRBJ2-1 gives the whole variable domain DGGITQSPKYLFRKEGQNVTLSCEQNLNHDAMYWYRQDPGQGLRLIYYSQIVNDFQKGDIAEGYSVSREKKESFPLTVTSAQKNPTAFYLCASSTPGGPGNEQFFGPGTRLTVL.

The chain employs TRBV5-5 and TRBJ2-1; the D is unclear. The CDR3 runs to 12 residues. Trimming left V 0 bases short and J 10 bases short, with 8 bases between. Germline V gene sequence: CDR1 SGHKS, CDR2 YYEKEE (reference sequence). CDR3 protein: CASSLEGWEQFF. In DNA, the CDR3 is TGTGCCAGCAGCTTGGAGGGTTGGGAGCAGTTCTTC. Based on the CDR3 plus reference TRBV5-5 and TRBJ2-1, the full variable domain is DAGVTQSPTHLIKTRGQQVTLRCSPISGHKSVSWYQQVLGQGPQFIFQYYEKEERGRGNFPDRFSARQFPNYSSELNVNALLLGDSALYLCASSLEGWEQFFGPGTRLTVL.

The rearrangement links TRBV7-9 to TRBJ2-1; 10 bases fit TRBD2. This CDR3 comprises 16 residues. V trimming: 0 bases; J trimming: 1 base; junction bases outside the gene matches: 0. Germline-derived CDR1 and CDR2 are SEHNR and FQNEAQ (reference sequence). Written as DNA, the CDR3 is TGTGCCAGCAGCTTAGCACTAGCGGGGTCCTACAATGAGCAGTTCTTC. Protein sequence: CASSLALAGSYNEQFF.

This rearrangement joins TRBV29-1 to TRBJ1-1, with 7 bases aligning to TRBD1. CDR3 length: 11 amino acids. Per germline, CDR1 SQVTM and CDR2 ANQGSEA. Trimming at V came to 6 bases and at J to 5 bases, leaving 3 bases not matched to a gene. The CDR3 spells CSVYRGTEAFF. Here the CDR3 DNA reads TGCAGCGTCTACAGGGGAACTGAAGCTTTCTTT.

The chain recombines TRBV5-4 with TRBJ2-1; no clear D. V lost 2 bases and J lost 5, with 2 bases in between. The V gene's germline CDR1 is SGHNT and CDR2 YYREEE (reference sequence). This CDR3 is built from 11 residues. Written as DNA, the CDR3 is TGTGCCAGCAGCTTCAACAATGAGCAGTTCTTC. As protein: CASSFNNEQFF.

The chain carries TRBV27 and TRBJ2-3; the match to TRBD2 covers 11 bases. CDR3 size: 15 residues. Germline V gives CDR1 MNHEY, CDR2 SMNVEV (reference sequence). Germline trimming cut 5 bases from V and 7 bases from J; bases unmatched to any gene: 8. CDR3: CASSMMTSGAHTQYF. The DNA for the CDR3 is TGTGCCAGCAGTATGATGACTAGCGGGGCCCATACGCAGTATTTT.